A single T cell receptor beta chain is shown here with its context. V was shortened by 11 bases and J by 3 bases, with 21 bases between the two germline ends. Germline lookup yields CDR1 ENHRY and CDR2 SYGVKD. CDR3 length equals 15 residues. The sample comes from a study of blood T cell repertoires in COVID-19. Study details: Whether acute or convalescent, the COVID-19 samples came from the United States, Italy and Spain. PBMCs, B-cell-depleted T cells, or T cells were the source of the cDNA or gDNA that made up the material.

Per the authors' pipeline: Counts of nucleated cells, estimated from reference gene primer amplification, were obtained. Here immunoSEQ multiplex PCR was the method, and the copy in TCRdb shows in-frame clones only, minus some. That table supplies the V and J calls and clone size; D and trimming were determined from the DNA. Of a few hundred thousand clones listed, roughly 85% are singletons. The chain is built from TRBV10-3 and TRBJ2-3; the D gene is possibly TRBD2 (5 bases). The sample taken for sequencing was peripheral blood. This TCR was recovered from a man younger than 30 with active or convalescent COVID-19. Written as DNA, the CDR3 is TGTGCCTCCAAGGCGGGTTCACGGTGGACAGATACGCAGTATTTT. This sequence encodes CASKAGSRWTDTQYF.